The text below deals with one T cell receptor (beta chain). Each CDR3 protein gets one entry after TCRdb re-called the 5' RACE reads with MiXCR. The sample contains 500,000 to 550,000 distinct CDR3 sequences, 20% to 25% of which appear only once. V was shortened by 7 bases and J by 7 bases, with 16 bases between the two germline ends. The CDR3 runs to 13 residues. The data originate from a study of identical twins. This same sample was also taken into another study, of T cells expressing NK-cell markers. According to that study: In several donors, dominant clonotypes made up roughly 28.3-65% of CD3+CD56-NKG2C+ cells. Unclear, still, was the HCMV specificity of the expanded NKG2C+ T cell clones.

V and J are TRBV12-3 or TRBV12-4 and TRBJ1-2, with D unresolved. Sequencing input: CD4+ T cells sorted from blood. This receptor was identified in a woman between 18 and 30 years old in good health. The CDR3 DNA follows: TGTGCCAGCAAGGTGGGCGTTTTTGGTGGCTACACCTTC. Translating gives CASKVGVFGGYTF.